This TCR beta chain originates from a study of CD8+ T cells in alopecia areata. Background on the study: Treatment of the treated patients consisted of oral tofacitinib, 5 to 10 mg twice daily.

TCR sequencing used cDNA made by reverse transcription of extracted RNA. Assay used: immunoSEQ multiplex PCR; TCRdb lists only in-frame clones, some missing. This table holds roughly 170,000 clones, around 50% found once. Notes on the study in general: Many expanded lesional clones persisted during tofacitinib (in both scalp and blood). Since there was just one nonresponder, nobody can yet say how baseline CD8+ expansion ties to response.

Treatment specified: oral pan-JAK inhibitor, 5-10 mg twice daily. Patients with alopecia areata provided lesional scalp punch biopsies as well as peripheral blood. The germline V gene encodes CDR1 MGHRA and CDR2 YSYEKL. With 0 bases removed from V and 10 bases from J, the gap between germline ends came to 9 bases. The CDR3 loop spans 12 amino acids. This clone was detected only a few times. As yet, its antigen is unknown. The V gene is TRBV4-1, the J gene TRBJ1-1; no clear D gene. The TCR sequence derives from a human donor with alopecia areata. The sample consisted of CD8+ T cells sorted from blood, taken at week 24, from a patient treated with tofacitinib. CDR3 bases: TGCGCCAGCAGCCAAGAGGGGTTTGGAGCTTTCTTT. Protein sequence: CASSQEGFGAFF.